This entry lists 8 T cell receptor beta chains sequenced from one sample in a study of CD8+ T cells in alopecia areata. Once RNA had been extracted, it was reverse transcribed into cDNA to act as the sequencing template. Sequencing was performed with immunoSEQ multiplex PCR; in TCRdb, only in-frame clones are kept and a portion is missing. The sample lists 200,000 to 250,000 clones, roughly 64% occurring once. Specified treatment: oral pan-JAK inhibitor, 5-10 mg twice daily. Specimen: CD4+ T cells sorted from blood, collected at week 4, from a patient treated with tofacitinib. The receptors come from a human donor with alopecia areata.

CDR3 protein: CSVETGAGYEQYF. Written as DNA, the CDR3 is TGCAGCGTTGAGACAGGGGCGGGGTACGAGCAGTACTTC. The rearrangement uses TRBV29-1 and TRBJ2-7; 8 bases line up with TRBD1. Looked up from germline, CDR1 is SQVTM and CDR2 is ANQGSEA. Losses at the gene ends were 3 bases for V and 4 bases for J; bases not matched to a gene: 5. The CDR3 runs 13 residues.

The CDR3 region is CASLGQVYDYGYTF. As DNA, the CDR3 is TGTGCCAGCCTAGGGCAGGTGTACGACTATGGCTACACCTTC. The chain employs TRBV19 and TRBJ1-2; D is ambiguous. The CDR3 runs 14 residues. Trimming left V 9 bases short and J 3 bases short, with 17 bases between. The germline V gene has CDR1 LNHDA and CDR2 SQIVND (reference sequence).

The chain recombines TRBV2 with TRBJ2-5, with D possibly being TRBD1 (6 bases). CDR3 length: 13 residues. Germline V lookup: CDR1 SNHLY, CDR2 FYNNEI. The germline V and J ends were trimmed by 7 bases and 9 bases, with 18 bases remaining between them. DNA of the CDR3: TGTGCCAGCATCCAGGGGACCCCGGAGCCCCAGTACTTC. Protein: CASIQGTPEPQYF.

V usage is TRBV18 and J usage is TRBJ2-7; D gene unclear. Germline values: CDR1 KGHSH, CDR2 LQKENI. The ends were cut back, 0 bases at V and 4 bases at J, with 10 bases in the middle. The CDR3 covers 14 residues. The CDR3 DNA reads as TGTGCCAGCTCACCACCCGCAGGCGGATACGAGCAGTACTTC. Translating gives CASSPPAGGYEQYF.

Written as DNA, the CDR3 is TGCGCCAGCAGCGCGGGACAGGGTAAGGCAGATACGCAGTATTTT. Protein product: CASSAGQGKADTQYF. The chain links TRBV5-1 to TRBJ2-3, with 9 bases matching TRBD1. V lost 4 bases to trimming and J lost 4 bases; unmatched junction nucleotides: 7. Germline CDR1 SGHRS, CDR2 YFSETQ. The CDR3 is made up of 15 amino acids.

The V and J genes are TRBV5-1 and TRBJ2-4; D may be TRBD1 or TRBD2 (5 bases each). From germline, CDR1 is SGHRS and CDR2 YFSETQ. The CDR3 runs to 14 residues. V lost 3 bases and J lost 6, with 13 bases in between. This chain's CDR3 is CASSSEGERNIQYF. The DNA for the CDR3 is TGCGCCAGCAGCTCCGAAGGGGAGAGAAACATTCAGTACTTC.

This clone was observed once. J is TRBJ2-1 and V is TRBV4-3, with D possibly being TRBD1 (6 bases). Germline V gene lookup returns CDR1 LGHNA and CDR2 YSLEER. This CDR3 has 17 residues. V was cut by 2 bases and J by 1 base, with 15 bases left in between. The CDR3, as DNA: TGCGCCAGCAGCCAACACTACAGGGATGATTCCTACAATGAGCAGTTCTTC. Residues: CASSQHYRDDSYNEQFF.

The CDR3 DNA follows: TGTGCCAGCACCCCGGGGAAGGGACAGGGGGCTCCGGGCGAGCAGTACTTC. Its protein product is CASTPGKGQGAPGEQYF. This sequence joins TRBV11-3 and TRBJ2-7; 12 bases match TRBD1. CDR1 and CDR2 (germline): SGHNT, YENEEA. CDR3 size: 17 residues. V lost 7 bases, J lost 6 bases, and 16 bases stayed unmatched.